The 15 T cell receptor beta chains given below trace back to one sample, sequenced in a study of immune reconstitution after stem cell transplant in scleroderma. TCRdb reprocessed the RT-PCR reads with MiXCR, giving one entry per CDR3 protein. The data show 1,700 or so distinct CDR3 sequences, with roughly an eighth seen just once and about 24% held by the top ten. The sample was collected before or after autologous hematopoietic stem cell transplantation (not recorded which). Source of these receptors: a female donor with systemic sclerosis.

CDR3 sequence (DNA): TGCGCCAGCAGCTTGACAGGATATTCACCCCTCCACTTT. It codes for CASSLTGYSPLHF. The chain employs TRBV5-1 and TRBJ1-6; TRBD1 is a possible D gene (5 bases). Looked up from germline, CDR1 is SGHRS and CDR2 is YFSETQ. The CDR3 has 13 residues. The germline V and J ends were trimmed by 1 base and 8 bases, with 7 bases remaining between them. The full variable domain, completed using reference TRBV5-1 and TRBJ1-6, is KAGVTQTPRYLIKTRGQQVTLSCSPISGHRSVSWYQQTPGQGLQFLFEYFSETQRNKGNFPGRFSGRQFSNSRSEMNVSTLELGDSALYLCASSLTGYSPLHFGNGTRLTVT.

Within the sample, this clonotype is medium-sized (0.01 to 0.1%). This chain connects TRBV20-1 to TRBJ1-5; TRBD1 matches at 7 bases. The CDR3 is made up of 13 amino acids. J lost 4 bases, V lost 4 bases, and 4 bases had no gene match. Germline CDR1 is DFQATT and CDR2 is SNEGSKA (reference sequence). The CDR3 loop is CSAIPGQNQPQHF. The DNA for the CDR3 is TGCAGTGCTATCCCGGGACAGAATCAGCCCCAGCATTTT.

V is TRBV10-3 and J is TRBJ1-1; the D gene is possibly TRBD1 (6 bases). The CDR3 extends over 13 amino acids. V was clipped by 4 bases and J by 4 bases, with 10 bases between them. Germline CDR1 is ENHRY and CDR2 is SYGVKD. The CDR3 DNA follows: TGTGCCATCAGTGTCAGGGGCAGCACTGAAGCTTTCTTT. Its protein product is CAISVRGSTEAFF.

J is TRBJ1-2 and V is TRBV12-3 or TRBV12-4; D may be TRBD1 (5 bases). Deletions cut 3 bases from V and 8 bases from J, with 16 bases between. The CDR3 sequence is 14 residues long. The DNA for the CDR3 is TGTGCCAGCAGTTTGGCGGCCAGCCGGGGGGGCTACACCTTC. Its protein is CASSLAASRGGYTF.

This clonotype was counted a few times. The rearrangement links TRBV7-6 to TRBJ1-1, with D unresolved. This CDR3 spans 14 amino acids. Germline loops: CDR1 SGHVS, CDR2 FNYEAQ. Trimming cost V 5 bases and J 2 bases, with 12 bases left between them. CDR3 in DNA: TGTGCCAGCAGCCGTGAGGCCGTCAACACTGAAGCTTTCTTT. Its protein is CASSREAVNTEAFF. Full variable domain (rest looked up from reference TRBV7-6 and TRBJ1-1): GAGVSQSPRYKVTKRGQDVALRCDPISGHVSLYWYRQALGQGPEFLTYFNYEAQQDKSGLPNDRFSAERPEGSISTLTIQRTEQRDSAMYRCASSREAVNTEAFFGQGTRLTVV.

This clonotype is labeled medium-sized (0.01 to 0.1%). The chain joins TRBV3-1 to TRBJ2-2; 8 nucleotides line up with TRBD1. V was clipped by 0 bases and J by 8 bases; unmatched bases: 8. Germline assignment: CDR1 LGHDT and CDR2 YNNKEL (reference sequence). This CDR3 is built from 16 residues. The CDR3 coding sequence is TGTGCCAGCAGCCAAGAGGCAGGGGGCTCGTGGGGGGAGCTGTTTTTT. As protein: CASSQEAGGSWGELFF.

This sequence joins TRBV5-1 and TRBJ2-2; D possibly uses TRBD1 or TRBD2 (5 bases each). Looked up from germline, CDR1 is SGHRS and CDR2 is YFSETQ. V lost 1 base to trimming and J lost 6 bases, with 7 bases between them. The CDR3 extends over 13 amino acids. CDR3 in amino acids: CASSLLGAGELFF. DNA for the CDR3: TGCGCCAGCAGCTTGTTGGGGGCCGGGGAGCTGTTTTTT.

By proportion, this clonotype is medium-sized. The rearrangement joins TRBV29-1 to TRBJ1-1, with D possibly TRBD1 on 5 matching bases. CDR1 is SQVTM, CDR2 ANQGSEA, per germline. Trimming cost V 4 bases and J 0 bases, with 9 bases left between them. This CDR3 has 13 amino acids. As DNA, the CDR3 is TGCAGCGTTGCGCGGGACTTGAACACTGAAGCTTTCTTT. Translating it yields CSVARDLNTEAFF.

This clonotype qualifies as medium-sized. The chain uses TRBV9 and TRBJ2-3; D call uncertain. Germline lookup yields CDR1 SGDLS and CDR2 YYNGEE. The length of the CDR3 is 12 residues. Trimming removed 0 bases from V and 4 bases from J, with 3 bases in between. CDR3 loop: CASSVGSDTQYF. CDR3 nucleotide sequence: TGTGCCAGCAGCGTAGGGTCAGATACGCAGTATTTT.

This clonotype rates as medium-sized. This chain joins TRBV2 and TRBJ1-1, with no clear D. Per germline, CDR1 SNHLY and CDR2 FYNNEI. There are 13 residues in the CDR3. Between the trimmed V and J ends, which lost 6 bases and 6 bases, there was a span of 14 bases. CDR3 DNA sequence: TGTGCCAGCAGATGGGGTGGAAGGGCTGAAGCTTTCTTT. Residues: CASRWGGRAEAFF.

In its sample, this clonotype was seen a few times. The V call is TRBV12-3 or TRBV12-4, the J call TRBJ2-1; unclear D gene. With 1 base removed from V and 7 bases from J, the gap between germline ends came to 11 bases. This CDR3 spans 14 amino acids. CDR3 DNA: TGTGCCAGCAGTTTAGGATCCGGTCTGAATGAGCAGTTCTTC. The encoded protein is CASSLGSGLNEQFF.

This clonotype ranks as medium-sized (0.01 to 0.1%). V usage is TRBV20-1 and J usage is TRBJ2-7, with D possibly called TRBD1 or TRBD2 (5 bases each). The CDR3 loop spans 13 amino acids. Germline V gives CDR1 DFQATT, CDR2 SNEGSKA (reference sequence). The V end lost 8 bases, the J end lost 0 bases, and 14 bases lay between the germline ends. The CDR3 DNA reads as TGCAGTAGTACCGGGGCTACCTCCTACGAGCAGTACTTC. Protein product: CSSTGATSYEQYF.

This chain's CDR3 is CATTDRVNSREQYF. The CDR3 nucleotides read TGTGCCACTACTGACCGGGTCAACAGTAGGGAGCAGTACTTC. The rearrangement uses TRBV24-1 and TRBJ2-7; D gene uncertain. The CDR3 covers 14 residues. Trimming pared 10 bases from V and 7 bases from J, leaving 22 bases between. Looked up from germline, CDR1 is KGHDR and CDR2 is SFDVKD.

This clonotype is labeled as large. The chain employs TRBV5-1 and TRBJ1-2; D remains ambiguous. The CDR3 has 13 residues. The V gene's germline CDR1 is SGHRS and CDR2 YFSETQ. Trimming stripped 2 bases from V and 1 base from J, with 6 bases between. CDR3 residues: CASSFADNYGYTF. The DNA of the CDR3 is TGCGCCAGCAGCTTTGCGGATAACTATGGCTACACCTTC.

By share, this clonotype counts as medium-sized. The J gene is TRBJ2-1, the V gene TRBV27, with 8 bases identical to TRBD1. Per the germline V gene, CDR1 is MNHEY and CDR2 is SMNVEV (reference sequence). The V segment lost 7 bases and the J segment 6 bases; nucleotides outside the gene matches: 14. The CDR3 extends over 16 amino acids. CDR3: CASTQMRTGKANEQFF. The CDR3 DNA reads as TGTGCCAGCACCCAGATGAGGACAGGGAAAGCCAATGAGCAGTTCTTC.